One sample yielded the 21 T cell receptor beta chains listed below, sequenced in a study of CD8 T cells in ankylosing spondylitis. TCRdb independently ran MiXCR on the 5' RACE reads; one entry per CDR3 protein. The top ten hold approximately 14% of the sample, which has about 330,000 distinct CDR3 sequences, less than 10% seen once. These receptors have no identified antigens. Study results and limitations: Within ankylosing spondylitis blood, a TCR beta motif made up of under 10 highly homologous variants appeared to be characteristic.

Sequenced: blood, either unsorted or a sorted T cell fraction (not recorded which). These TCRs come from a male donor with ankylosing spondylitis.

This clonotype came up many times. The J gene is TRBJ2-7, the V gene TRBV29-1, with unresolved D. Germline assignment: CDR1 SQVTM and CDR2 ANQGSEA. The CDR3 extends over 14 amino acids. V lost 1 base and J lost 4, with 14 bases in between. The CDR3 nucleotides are TGCAGCGTTGAAGGCTCAGGTCGTCCGTACGAGCAGTACTTC. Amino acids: CSVEGSGRPYEQYF.

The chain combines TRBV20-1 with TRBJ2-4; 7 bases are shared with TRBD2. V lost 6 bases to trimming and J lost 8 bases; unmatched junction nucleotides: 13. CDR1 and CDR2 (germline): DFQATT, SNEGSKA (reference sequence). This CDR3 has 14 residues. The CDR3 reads CSAPGPPGGDIQYF. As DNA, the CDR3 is TGCAGTGCCCCGGGACCCCCGGGAGGAGACATTCAGTACTTC.

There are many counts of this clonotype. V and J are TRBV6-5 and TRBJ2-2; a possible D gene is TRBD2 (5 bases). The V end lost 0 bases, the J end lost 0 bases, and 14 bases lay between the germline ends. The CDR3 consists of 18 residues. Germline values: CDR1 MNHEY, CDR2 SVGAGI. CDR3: CASSYSIMRTSNTGELFF. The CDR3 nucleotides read TGTGCCAGCAGTTACTCGATCATGCGGACTTCGAACACCGGGGAGCTGTTTTTT.

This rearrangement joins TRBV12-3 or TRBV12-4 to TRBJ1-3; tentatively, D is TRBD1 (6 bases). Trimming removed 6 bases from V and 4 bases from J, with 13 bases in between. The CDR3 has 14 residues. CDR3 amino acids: CASSRQEAGNTIYF. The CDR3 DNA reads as TGTGCCAGCAGCCGACAGGAGGCCGGAAACACCATATATTTT.

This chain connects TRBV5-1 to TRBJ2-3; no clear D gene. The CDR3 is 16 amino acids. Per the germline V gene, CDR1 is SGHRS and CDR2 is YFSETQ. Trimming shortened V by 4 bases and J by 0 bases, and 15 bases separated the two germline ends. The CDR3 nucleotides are TGCGCCAGCAGCGCCTCTAGAGACCCCAGCACAGATACGCAGTATTTT. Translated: CASSASRDPSTDTQYF.

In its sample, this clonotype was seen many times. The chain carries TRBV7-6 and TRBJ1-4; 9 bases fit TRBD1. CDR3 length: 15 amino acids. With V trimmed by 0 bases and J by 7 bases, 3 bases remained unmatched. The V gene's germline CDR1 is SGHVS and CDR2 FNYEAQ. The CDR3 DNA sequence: TGTGCCAGCAGCTTAGCCCCGGGACAGGGTGAAAAACTGTTTTTT. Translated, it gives CASSLAPGQGEKLFF.

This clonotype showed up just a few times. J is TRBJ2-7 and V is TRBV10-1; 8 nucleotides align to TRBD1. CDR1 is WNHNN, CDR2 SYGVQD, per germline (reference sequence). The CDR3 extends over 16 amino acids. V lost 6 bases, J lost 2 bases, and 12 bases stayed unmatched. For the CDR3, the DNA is TGCGCCAGCAGCGCGAACAGGGGGAATTGGGCCTACGAGCAGTACTTC. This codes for CASSANRGNWAYEQYF.

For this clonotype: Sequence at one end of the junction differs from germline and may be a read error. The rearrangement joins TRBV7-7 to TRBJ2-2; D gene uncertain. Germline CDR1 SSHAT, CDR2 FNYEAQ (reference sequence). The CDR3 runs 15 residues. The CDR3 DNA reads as TGTGCTAGCAGCTTGAGCGTAAGGTCCACCGGGGAGCTGTTTTTT. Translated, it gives CASSLSVRSTGELFF.

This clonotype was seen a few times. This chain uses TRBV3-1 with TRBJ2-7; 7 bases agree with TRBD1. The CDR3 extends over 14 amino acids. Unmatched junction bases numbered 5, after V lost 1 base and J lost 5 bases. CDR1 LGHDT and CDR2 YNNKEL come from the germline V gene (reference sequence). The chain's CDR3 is CASSQAGTADEQYF. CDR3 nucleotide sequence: TGTGCCAGCAGCCAAGCAGGGACAGCAGACGAGCAGTACTTC.

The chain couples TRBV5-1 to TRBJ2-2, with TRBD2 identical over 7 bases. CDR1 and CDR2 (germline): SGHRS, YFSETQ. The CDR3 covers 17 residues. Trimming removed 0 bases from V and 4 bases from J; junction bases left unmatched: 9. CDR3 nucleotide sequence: TGCGCCAGCAGCTTGGATTGGAGCGGGATTGCCACCGGGGAGCTGTTTTTT. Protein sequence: CASSLDWSGIATGELFF.

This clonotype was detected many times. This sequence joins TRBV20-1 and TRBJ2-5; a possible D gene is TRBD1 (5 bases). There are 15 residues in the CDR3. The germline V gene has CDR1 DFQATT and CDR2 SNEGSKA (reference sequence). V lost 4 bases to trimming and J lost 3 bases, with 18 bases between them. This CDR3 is CSAKDTGSPKETQYF. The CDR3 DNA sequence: TGCAGTGCTAAAGATACAGGCTCCCCCAAAGAGACCCAGTACTTC.

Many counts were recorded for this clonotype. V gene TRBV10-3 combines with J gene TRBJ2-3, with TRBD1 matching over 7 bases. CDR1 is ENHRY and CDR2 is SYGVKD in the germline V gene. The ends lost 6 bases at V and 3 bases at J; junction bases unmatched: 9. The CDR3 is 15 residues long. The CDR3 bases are TGTGCCATCAGCCCGACAGGGCTTACTACAGATACGCAGTATTTT. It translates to CAISPTGLTTDTQYF.

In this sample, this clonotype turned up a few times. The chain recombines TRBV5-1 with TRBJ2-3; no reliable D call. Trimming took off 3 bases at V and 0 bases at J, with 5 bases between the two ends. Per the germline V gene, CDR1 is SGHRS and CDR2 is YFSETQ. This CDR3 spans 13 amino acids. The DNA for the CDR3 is TGCGCCAGCAGCTCTTTTAGCACAGATACGCAGTATTTT. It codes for CASSSFSTDTQYF.

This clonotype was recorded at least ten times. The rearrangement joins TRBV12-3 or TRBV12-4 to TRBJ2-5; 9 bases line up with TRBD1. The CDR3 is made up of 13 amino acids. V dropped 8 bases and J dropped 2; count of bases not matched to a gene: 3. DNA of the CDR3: TGTGCCAGCCGGGGACAGGGACAAGAGACCCAGTACTTC. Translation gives CASRGQGQETQYF.

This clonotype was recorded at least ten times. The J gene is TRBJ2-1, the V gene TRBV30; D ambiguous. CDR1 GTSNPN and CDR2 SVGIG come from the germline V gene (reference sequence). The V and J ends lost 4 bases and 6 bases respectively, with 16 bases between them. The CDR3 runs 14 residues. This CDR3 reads CAWNPTFLGNEQFF. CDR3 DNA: TGTGCCTGGAACCCGACCTTCCTAGGCAATGAGCAGTTCTTC.

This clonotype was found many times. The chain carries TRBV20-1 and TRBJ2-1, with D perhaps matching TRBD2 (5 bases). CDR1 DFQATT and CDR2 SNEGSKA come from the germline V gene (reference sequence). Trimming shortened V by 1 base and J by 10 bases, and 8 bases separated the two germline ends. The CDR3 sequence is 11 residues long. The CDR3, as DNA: TGCAGTGCTAGAGGGGAGTGGGAGCAGTTCTTC. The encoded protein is CSARGEWEQFF.

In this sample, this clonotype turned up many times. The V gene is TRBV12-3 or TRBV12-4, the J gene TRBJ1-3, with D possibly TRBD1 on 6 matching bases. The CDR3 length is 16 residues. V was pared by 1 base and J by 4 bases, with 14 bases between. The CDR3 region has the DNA TGTGCCAGCAGTTTAGGGGGGCCTCTGGTAGGAAACACCATATATTTT. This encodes CASSLGGPLVGNTIYF.

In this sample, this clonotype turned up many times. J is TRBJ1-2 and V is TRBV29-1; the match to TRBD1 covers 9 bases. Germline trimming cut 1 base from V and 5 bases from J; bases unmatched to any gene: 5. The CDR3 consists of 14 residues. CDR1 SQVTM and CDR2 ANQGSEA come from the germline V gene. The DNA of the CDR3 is TGCAGCGTTGAAGGGACAGGGGTGGGGTATGGCTACACCTTC. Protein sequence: CSVEGTGVGYGYTF.

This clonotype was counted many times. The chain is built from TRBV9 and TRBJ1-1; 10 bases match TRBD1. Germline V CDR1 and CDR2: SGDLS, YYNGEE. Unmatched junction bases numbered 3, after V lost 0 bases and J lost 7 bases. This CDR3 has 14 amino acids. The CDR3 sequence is CASSVGGTGVEAFF. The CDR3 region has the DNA TGTGCCAGCAGCGTAGGTGGGACAGGGGTTGAAGCTTTCTTT. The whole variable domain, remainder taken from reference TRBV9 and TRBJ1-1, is DSGVTQTPKHLITATGQRVTLRCSPRSGDLSVYWYQQSLDQGLQFLIQYYNGEERAKGNILERFSAQQFPDLHSELNLSSLELGDSALYFCASSVGGTGVEAFFGQGTRLTVV.

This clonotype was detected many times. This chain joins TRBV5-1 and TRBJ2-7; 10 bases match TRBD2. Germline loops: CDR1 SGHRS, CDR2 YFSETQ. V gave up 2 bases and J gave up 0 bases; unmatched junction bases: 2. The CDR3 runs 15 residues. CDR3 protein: CASSFSGRRSYEQYF. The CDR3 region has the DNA TGCGCCAGCAGCTTTAGCGGGAGGCGCTCCTACGAGCAGTACTTC.

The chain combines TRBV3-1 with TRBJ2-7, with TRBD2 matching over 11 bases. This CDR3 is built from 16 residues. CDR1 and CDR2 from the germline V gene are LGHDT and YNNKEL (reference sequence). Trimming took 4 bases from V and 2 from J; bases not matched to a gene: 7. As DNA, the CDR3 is TGTGCCAGCAGCCCCGAAGGGACTAGCGGTACCTACGAGCAGTACTTC. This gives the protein CASSPEGTSGTYEQYF.